Each of the 9 T cell receptor beta chains below was sequenced from the same sample in a study of T cells in Graves' hyperthyroidism and ophthalmopathy. Amplification targeted TCR beta CDR3 regions from RNA transcripts. Using the HTBI primer set, a first-round RT-PCR was run on the TCR CDR3. MiXCR, run by TCRdb on the multiplex PCR reads, gives a single entry per CDR3 protein. The data hold about 200,000 distinct CDR3 sequences, with 15% to 20% observed a single time. The sample was blood. These receptors were collected from a man aged 35 to 55 with Graves' hyperthyroidism.

This clonotype was seen a handful of times. The J gene is TRBJ1-4, the V gene TRBV18, with no clear D. Trimming took off 2 bases at V and 0 bases at J, with 7 bases between the two ends. The CDR3 is made up of 15 amino acids. From germline, CDR1 is KGHSH and CDR2 LQKENI. The CDR3: CASSPGETTNEKLFF. The CDR3 coding sequence is TGTGCCAGCTCACCAGGTGAAACAACTAATGAAAAACTGTTTTTT. Full variable domain (rest looked up from reference TRBV18 and TRBJ1-4): NAGVMQNPRHLVRRRGQEARLRCSPMKGHSHVYWYRQLPEEGLKFMVYLQKENIIDESGMPKERFSAEFPKEGPSILRIQQVVRGDSAAYFCASSPGETTNEKLFFGSGTQLSVL.

In its sample, this clonotype was seen many times. This chain uses TRBV28 with TRBJ1-1; no definite D call. The CDR3 has 14 residues. The V gene lost 8 bases and the J gene lost 1 base, with 14 bases spanning the gap. CDR1 MDHEN and CDR2 SYDVKM come from the germline V gene. CDR3 loop: CASGTVQENTEAFF. CDR3 DNA: TGTGCCAGCGGTACCGTTCAGGAGAACACTGAAGCTTTCTTT.

This sequence joins TRBV19 and TRBJ2-3; TRBD2 aligns across 9 bases. The CDR3 consists of 16 residues. The trim removed 5 bases at V and 1 base at J, leaving 7 bases unmatched. Germline CDR1 LNHDA, CDR2 SQIVND (reference sequence). The CDR3 sequence: CASSLAGIPRTDTQYF. In nucleotides, the CDR3 is TGTGCCAGTAGTCTAGCGGGGATCCCACGCACAGATACGCAGTATTTT.

A few counts support this clonotype. This chain connects TRBV18 to TRBJ1-6; D call uncertain. This CDR3 is 14 amino acids long. V gave up 3 bases and J gave up 5 bases, with 8 bases separating them. Germline V CDR1 and CDR2: KGHSH, LQKENI. CDR3 nucleotide sequence: TGTGCCAGCTCACCTGGCACGAATAATTCACCCCTCCACTTT. Its translation is CASSPGTNNSPLHF.

This clonotype appeared many times. This rearrangement joins TRBV2 to TRBJ2-1; no firm D call. Germline CDR1 and CDR2: SNHLY and FYNNEI. The CDR3 spans 9 residues. Trimming left V 10 bases short and J 14 bases short, with 12 bases between. In DNA, the CDR3 is TGTGCCAACCCAGACACGGAGTTCTTC. Encoded protein: CANPDTEFF. Using reference TRBV2 and TRBJ2-1 for the parts outside the CDR3, the full variable domain is EPEVTQTPSHQVTQMGQEVILRCVPISNHLYFYWYRQILGQKVEFLVSFYNNEISEKSEIFDDQFSVERPDGSNFTLKIRSTKLEDSAMYFCANPDTEFFGPGTRLTVL.

The chain employs TRBV9 and TRBJ2-5, with 11 bases that match TRBD1. The length of the CDR3 is 12 residues. Germline V CDR1 and CDR2: SGDLS, YYNGEE. V gave up 8 bases and J gave up 4 bases; unmatched junction bases: 1. For the CDR3, the DNA is TGTGCCAGGGGACAGGGGGGAGAGACCCAGTACTTC. Its protein is CARGQGGETQYF. Based on the CDR3 plus reference TRBV9 and TRBJ2-5, the full variable domain is DSGVTQTPKHLITATGQRVTLRCSPRSGDLSVYWYQQSLDQGLQFLIQYYNGEERAKGNILERFSAQQFPDLHSELNLSSLELGDSALYFCARGQGGETQYFGPGTRLLVL.

The sample holds many counts of this clonotype. The V gene is TRBV20-1, the J gene TRBJ1-2; D call uncertain. Germline-derived CDR1 and CDR2 are DFQATT and SNEGSKA (reference sequence). V was trimmed by 1 base and J by 3 bases, leaving 18 bases between them. The CDR3 has 16 residues. The CDR3 sequence: CSARVPGRRSDYGYTF. As DNA, the CDR3 is TGCAGTGCTAGAGTCCCAGGACGCCGGTCCGACTATGGCTACACCTTC.

This clonotype was recorded at least ten times. This chain joins TRBV20-1 and TRBJ1-3; D is ambiguous. With 6 bases removed from V and 4 bases from J, the gap between germline ends came to 16 bases. CDR1 and CDR2 (germline): DFQATT, SNEGSKA (reference sequence). The CDR3 sequence is 14 residues long. The CDR3 spells CSALTDLFGNTIYF. For the CDR3, the DNA is TGCAGTGCCCTTACTGATCTATTCGGAAACACCATATATTTT.

This clonotype was observed many times. The V gene is TRBV18, the J gene TRBJ2-1; 7 bases agree with TRBD1. Germline assignment: CDR1 KGHSH and CDR2 LQKENI. The CDR3 is 16 residues long. The junction had 5 bases not matched to a gene; V was cut back by 0 bases and J by 3 bases. CDR3 protein: CASSPPETGFYNEQFF. As DNA, the CDR3 is TGTGCCAGCTCACCACCGGAGACAGGGTTCTACAATGAGCAGTTCTTC.